This T cell receptor beta chain derives from a study of control samples from healthy donors and cancer patients. Generated by immunoSEQ multiplex PCR, the TCRdb table keeps only in-frame clones and is missing some. The repertoire holds roughly 150,000 clones, with around 88% as singletons. CDR3 length equals 18 residues. In germline, CDR1 is LNHNV, CDR2 YYDKDF (reference sequence). Trimming stripped 0 bases from V and 0 bases from J, with 15 bases between. This clone has only a few counts. Sequences were obtained from blood. The gene calls are TRBV15 and TRBJ1-5; D may be TRBD1 (5 bases). The TCR was taken from a man between 18 and 35 years old in good health. The CDR3 is CATSRDRGRTNSNQPQHF. The CDR3, as DNA: TGTGCCACCAGCAGAGATAGGGGCAGGACTAATAGCAATCAGCCCCAGCATTTT.